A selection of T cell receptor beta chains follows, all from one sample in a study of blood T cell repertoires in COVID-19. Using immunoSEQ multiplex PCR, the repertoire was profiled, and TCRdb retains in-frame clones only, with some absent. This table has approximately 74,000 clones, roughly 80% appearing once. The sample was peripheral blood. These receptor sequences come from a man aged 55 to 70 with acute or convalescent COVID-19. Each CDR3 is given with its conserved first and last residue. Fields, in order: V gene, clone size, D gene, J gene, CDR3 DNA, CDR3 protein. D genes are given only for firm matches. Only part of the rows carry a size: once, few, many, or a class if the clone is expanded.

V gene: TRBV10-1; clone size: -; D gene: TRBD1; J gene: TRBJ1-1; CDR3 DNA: TGCGCCAGCAGTGCCGGTAGGACAGGGCCGAACACTGAAGCTTTCTTT; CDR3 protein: CASSAGRTGPNTEAFF
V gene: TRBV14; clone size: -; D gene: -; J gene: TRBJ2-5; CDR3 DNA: TGTGCCAGCAGCCAAAACAGGGCGCAAGAGACCCAGTACTTC; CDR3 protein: CASSQNRAQETQYF
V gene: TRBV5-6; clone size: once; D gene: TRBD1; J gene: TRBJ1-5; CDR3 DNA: TGTGCCAGCAGCTCGCTCAGGGGGCGGCATAGCAATCAGCCCCAGCATTTT; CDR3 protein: CASSSLRGRHSNQPQHF
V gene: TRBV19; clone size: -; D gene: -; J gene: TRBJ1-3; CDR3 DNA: TGTGCCAGTAGTATGTGGCTCGGGGGGCTTGGAAACACCATATATTTT; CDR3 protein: CASSMWLGGLGNTIYF
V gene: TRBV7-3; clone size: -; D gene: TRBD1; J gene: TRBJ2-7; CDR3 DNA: TGTGCCAGCAGGGATCCCGGGACAGGGACACGCGAGCAGTACTTC; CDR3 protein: CASRDPGTGTREQYF
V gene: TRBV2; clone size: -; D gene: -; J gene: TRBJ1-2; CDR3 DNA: TGTGCCAGCAGTGAGGTAGCCGGGGGGGGCTACACCTTC; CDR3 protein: CASSEVAGGGYTF
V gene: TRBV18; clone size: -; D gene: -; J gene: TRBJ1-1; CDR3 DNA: TGTGCCAGCTCATCGGACAGAGCCGCTGAAGCTTTCTTT; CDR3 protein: CASSSDRAAEAFF
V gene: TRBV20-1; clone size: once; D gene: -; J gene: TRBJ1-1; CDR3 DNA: TGCAGTGCTAGTATCCCAGGGAACACTGAAGCTTTCTTT; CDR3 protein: CSASIPGNTEAFF
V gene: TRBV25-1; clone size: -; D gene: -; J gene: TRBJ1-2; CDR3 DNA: TGTGCCAGCAGTGACCACGACAGACTCTATGGCTACACCTTC; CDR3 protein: CASSDHDRLYGYTF
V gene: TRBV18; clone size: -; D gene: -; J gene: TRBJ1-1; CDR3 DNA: TGTGCCAGCTTCCGACCTGGCGGGGCGTACACTGAAGCTTTCTTT; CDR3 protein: CASFRPGGAYTEAFF
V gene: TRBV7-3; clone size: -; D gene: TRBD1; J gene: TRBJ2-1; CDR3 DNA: TGTGCCAGCAGCTCGGACAGGGGAAACAATGAGCAGTTCTTC; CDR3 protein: CASSSDRGNNEQFF
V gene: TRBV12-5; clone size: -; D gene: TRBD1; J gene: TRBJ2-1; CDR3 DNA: TGTGCTAGTGGGAGAAGACAGGGGTCCTACAATGAGCAGTTCTTC; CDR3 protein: CASGRRQGSYNEQFF
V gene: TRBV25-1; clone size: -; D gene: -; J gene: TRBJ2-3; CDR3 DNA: TGTGCCAGCAGTGCCACAAAAACCTTGGGCACAGATACGCAGTATTTT; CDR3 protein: CASSATKTLGTDTQYF
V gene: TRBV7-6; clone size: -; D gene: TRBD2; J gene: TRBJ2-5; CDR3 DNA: TGTGCCAGCAGCTTGCCCCGGGGGGGCAGGATGGAGACCCAGTACTTC; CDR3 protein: CASSLPRGGRMETQYF
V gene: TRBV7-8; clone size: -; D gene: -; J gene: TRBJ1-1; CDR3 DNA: TGTGCCAGCAGCTTCGGGGGGAGGAACACTGAAGCTTTCTTT; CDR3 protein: CASSFGGRNTEAFF
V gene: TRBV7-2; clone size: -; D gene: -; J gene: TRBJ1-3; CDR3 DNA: TGTGCCAGCAGCTTAGGGCCCGCAGGGCAAAGGACCATATATTTT; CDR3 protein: CASSLGPAGQRTIYF
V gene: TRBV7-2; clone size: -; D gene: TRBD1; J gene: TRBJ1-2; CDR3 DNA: TGTGCCAGCAAACCGAGACAGGGGGGTTATGGCTACACCTTC; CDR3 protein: CASKPRQGGYGYTF
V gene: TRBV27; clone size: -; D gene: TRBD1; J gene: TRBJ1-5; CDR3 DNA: TGTGCCAGCAGACCGGGACAGATTAGCAATCAGCCCCAGCATTTT; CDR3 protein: CASRPGQISNQPQHF
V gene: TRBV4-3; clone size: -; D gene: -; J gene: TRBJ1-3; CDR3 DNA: TGCGCCAGCAGCCAGTCAGGGTTCTCTGGAAACACCATATATTTT; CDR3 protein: CASSQSGFSGNTIYF
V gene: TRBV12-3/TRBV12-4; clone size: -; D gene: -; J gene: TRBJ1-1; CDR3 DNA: TGTGCCAGCAGTCTCACCCCAGGGCGGCGTGCTTTCTTT; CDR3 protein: CASSLTPGRRAFF
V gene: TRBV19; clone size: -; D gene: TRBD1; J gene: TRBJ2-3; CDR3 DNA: TGTGCCAGTAGCGACAGGGGGCCGGAAGATACGCAGTATTTT; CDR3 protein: CASSDRGPEDTQYF
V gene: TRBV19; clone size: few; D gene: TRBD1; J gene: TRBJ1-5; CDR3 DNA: TGTGCCAGTACAGTACAGGGGAGTGGTAGTCAGCCCCAGCATTTT; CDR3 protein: CASTVQGSGSQPQHF
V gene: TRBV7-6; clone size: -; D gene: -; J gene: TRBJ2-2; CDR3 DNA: TGTGCCAGCAGCTTAGACTACGGCACCGGGGAGCTGTTTTTT; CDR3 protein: CASSLDYGTGELFF
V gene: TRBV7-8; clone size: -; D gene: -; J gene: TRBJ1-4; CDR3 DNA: TGTGCCAGCAGCTTGGAAACAAACAGGGACTACGAAAAACTGTTTTTT; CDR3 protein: CASSLETNRDYEKLFF
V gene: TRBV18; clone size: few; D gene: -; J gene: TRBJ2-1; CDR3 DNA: TGTGCCAGCTCACTCGATCAAGCCCCCTACGATGAGCAGTTCTTC; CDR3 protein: CASSLDQAPYDEQFF
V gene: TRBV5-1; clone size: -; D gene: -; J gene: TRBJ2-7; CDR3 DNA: TGCGCCAGCAGGAGGGAGGTCCCGGCCTGGTACGAGCAGTACTTC; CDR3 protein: CASRREVPAWYEQYF
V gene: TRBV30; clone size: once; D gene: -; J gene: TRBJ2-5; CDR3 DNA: TGTGCCTGGACAGGGCCTTGCGCGGAGACCCAGTACTTC; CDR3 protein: CAWTGPCAETQYF
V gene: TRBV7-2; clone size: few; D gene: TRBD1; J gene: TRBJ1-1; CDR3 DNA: TGTGCCAGCAGCCTCCTGACAGGGGCCTTTAACACTGAAGCTTTCTTT; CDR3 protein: CASSLLTGAFNTEAFF
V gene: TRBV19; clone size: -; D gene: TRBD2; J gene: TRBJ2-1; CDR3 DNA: TGTGCCAGTAGTACGGATGGCTTAGCGGGGGGAAACTACAATGAGCAGTTCTTC; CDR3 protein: CASSTDGLAGGNYNEQFF
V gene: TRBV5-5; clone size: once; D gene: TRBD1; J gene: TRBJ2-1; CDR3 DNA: TGTGCCAGCAGCTTGCTAGGAGGGACAGGGGGCAATGAGCAGTTCTTC; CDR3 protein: CASSLLGGTGGNEQFF
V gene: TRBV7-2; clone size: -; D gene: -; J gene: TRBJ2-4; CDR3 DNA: TGTGCCAGCAGCTTCAGGGGATCCAAAAACATTCAGTACTTC; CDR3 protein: CASSFRGSKNIQYF
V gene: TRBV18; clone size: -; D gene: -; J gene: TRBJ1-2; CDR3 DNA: TGTGCCAGCTCATCCCCCTCGGCAGGTTACTATGGCTACACCTTC; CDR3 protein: CASSSPSAGYYGYTF
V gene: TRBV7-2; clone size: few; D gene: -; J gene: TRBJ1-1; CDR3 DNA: TGTGCCAGCAGCGGAGGCAGGATCGGGAGAACTGAAGCTTTCTTT; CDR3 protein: CASSGGRIGRTEAFF
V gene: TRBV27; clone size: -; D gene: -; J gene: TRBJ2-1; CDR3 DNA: TGTGCCAGCAGTTTATCGATAAGCGGCTCCTACAATGAGCAGTTCTTC; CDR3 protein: CASSLSISGSYNEQFF
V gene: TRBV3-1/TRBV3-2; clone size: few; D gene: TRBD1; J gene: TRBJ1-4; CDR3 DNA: TGTGCCAGCAGCCAAGAGGACAGGGCTATTCCGGGGGAAAAACTGTTTTTT; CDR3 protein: CASSQEDRAIPGEKLFF
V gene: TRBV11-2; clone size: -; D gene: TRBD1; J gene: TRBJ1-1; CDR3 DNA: TGTGCCAGCAGCTACCCCTATCAGGGGGCAGGTTACCCCACTGAAGCTTTCTTT; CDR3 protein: CASSYPYQGAGYPTEAFF
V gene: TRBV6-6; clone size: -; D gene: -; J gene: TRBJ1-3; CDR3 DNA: TGTGCCAGCAGTTACTCGGCAGGAGAGACAGACACCATATATTTT; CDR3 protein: CASSYSAGETDTIYF
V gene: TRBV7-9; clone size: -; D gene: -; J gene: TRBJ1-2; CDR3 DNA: TGTGCCAGCAGCCTGGGGTCGGGGGTACCTAACTATGGCTACACCTTC; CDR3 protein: CASSLGSGVPNYGYTF
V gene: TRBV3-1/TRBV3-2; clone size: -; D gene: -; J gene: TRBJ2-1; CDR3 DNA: TGTGCCAGCAGCCAAGAGGGACTCGCCTCGGGTGAGCAGTTCTTC; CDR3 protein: CASSQEGLASGEQFF
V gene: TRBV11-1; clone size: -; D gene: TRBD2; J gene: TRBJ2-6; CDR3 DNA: TGTGCCAGCAGCTTAGCTAGCGGGGCTGGGGCCAACGTCCTGACTTTC; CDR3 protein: CASSLASGAGANVLTF
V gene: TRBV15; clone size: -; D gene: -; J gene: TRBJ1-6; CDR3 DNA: TGTGCCACCAGCAGCCTAGGCAGGCGGACAGTTAATTCACCCCTCCACTTT; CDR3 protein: CATSSLGRRTVNSPLHF